This T cell receptor (beta chain) was observed in a study of T cells in Graves' hyperthyroidism and ophthalmopathy. General study results and limits: Blood also showed most of the thyroid clonotypes that were expanded above 0.001.

Note on this clonotype: Its antigen is as yet unknown.

The CDR3 length is 12 residues. Germline V gives CDR1 SQVTM, CDR2 ANQGSEA. The investigators amplified TCR beta CDR3 regions from RNA transcripts. Initially, a first-round RT-PCR of the TCR CDR3 employed the HTBI primer set. From the multiplex PCR reads, TCRdb called clonotypes with MiXCR, one entry per CDR3 protein. The profile covers 600,000 to 700,000 distinct CDR3 sequences, with approximately 42% appearing a single time and less than 9% taken by the ten largest. This sequence originates from an adult man with Graves' disease, either hyperthyroidism or ophthalmopathy (not recorded which). The sample comprised peripheral blood or thyroid tissue (not recorded which). The chain employs TRBV29-1 and TRBJ2-5; 7 bases are a match to TRBD2. The end of the DNA fits TRBJ2-7 better, so the J call may be wrong. The CDR3: CSVGREPYEQYF. The CDR3 DNA reads TGCAGCGTTGGGCGGGAGCCCTACGAGCAGTACTTC.